This T cell receptor beta chain was profiled in a study of cytomegalovirus exposure and HLA in healthy donors. Overall study findings and caveats: TCR beta V- and J-gene trimming, according to a later analysis, was linked to a missense DCLRE1C variant.

This CDR3 region has 15 residues. The ends lost 4 bases at V and 7 bases at J; junction bases unmatched: 5. Germline V gives CDR1 ENHRY, CDR2 SYGVKD. This clone has more than one count but fewer than ten. The antigen is not known. With 60 Vbeta and 13 Jbeta primers, the PCR was carried out. Profiling relied on immunoSEQ multiplex PCR, and the TCRdb table lists in-frame clones only, not all of them. The sample includes some 150,000 clones, 75% to 85% of them seen just once. The origin of this receptor is a man aged 45-60 years in good health and CMV-seropositive. Sequencing was carried out using PBMCs. The V gene is TRBV10-3, the J gene TRBJ1-6, with 9 bases fitting TRBD1. CDR3 sequence: CAISAGQGQNSPLHF. CDR3 nucleotides: TGTGCCATCAGTGCGGGACAGGGACAGAATTCACCCCTCCACTTT.